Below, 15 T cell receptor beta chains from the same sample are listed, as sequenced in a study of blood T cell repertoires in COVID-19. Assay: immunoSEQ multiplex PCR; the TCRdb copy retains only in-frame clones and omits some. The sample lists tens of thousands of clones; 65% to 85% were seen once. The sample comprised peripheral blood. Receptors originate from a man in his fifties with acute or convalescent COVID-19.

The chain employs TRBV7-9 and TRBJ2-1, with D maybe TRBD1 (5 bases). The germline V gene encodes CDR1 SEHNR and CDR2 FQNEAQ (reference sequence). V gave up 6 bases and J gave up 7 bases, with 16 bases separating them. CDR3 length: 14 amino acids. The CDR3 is CASSPARGRNEQFF. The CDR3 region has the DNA TGTGCCAGCAGTCCAGCAAGGGGTCGGAATGAGCAGTTCTTC.

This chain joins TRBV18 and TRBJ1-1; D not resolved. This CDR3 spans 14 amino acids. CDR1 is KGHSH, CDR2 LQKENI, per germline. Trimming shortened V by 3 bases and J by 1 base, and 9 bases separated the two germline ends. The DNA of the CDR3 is TGTGCCAGCTCACCGGCGGGCAGGAACACTGAAGCTTTCTTT. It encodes CASSPAGRNTEAFF.

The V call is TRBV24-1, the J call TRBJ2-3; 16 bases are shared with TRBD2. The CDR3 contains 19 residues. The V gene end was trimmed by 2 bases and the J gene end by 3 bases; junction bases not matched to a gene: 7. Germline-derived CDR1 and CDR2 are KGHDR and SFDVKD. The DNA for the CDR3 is TGTGCCACCAGTGATTCCGGGACTAGCGGGGGGGCAGTTACAGATACGCAGTATTTT. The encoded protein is CATSDSGTSGGAVTDTQYF.

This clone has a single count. The chain's CDR3 is CSVTDFQETQYF. The CDR3, as DNA: TGCAGCGTTACGGACTTTCAAGAGACCCAGTACTTC. This chain joins TRBV29-1 and TRBJ2-5; tentative D call: TRBD2 (5 bases). V was pared by 5 bases and J by 2 bases, with 9 bases between. CDR3 size: 12 residues. Per the germline V gene, CDR1 is SQVTM and CDR2 is ANQGSEA.

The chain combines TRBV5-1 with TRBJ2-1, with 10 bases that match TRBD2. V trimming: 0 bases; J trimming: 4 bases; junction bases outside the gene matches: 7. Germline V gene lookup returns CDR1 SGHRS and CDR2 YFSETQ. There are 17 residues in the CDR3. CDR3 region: CASSLGLPTSGYNEQFF. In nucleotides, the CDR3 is TGCGCCAGCAGCTTGGGTCTCCCGACTAGCGGGTACAATGAGCAGTTCTTC.

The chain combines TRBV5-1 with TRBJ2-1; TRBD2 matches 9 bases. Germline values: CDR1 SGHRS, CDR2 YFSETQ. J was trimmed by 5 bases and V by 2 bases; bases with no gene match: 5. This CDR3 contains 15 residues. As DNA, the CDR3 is TGCGCCAGCAGCTTCACACTAGCGGGCAACAATGAGCAGTTCTTC. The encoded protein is CASSFTLAGNNEQFF.

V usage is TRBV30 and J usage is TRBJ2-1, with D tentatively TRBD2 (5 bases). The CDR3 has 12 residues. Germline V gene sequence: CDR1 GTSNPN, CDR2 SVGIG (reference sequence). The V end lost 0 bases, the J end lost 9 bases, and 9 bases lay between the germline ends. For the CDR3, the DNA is TGTGCCTGGAGTGTAATAGCGTCTGAGCAGTTCTTC. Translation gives CAWSVIASEQFF.

The chain's CDR3 is CASSLELQETQYF. For the CDR3, the DNA is TGTGCCAGCAGCTTAGAGCTTCAAGAGACCCAGTACTTC. The gene calls are TRBV7-9 and TRBJ2-5; D remains ambiguous. Deletions cut 1 base from V and 2 bases from J, with 5 bases between. CDR3 length: 13 amino acids. Per the germline V gene, CDR1 is SEHNR and CDR2 is FQNEAQ (reference sequence).

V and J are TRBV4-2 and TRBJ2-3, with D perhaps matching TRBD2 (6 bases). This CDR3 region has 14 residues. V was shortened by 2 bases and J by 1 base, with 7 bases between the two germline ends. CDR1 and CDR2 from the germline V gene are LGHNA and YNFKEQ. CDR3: CASSQIAGTDTQYF. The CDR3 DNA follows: TGTGCCAGCAGCCAAATAGCGGGCACAGATACGCAGTATTTT.

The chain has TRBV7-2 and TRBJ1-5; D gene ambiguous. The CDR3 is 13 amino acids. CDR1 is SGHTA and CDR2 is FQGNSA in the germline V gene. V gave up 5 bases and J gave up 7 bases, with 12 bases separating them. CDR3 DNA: TGTGCCAGCAGCGTTGCGGGGAAACAGCCCCAGCATTTT. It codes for CASSVAGKQPQHF.

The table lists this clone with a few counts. The DNA of the CDR3 is TGTGCCAGCAGATCCTCGAGGGGGAGTAAACAAGAGACCCAGTACTTC. Translating it yields CASRSSRGSKQETQYF. The chain links TRBV28 to TRBJ2-5, with TRBD1 as a possible D gene (6 bases). The germline gives CDR1 MDHEN, CDR2 SYDVKM. This CDR3 contains 16 residues. The ends were cut back, 6 bases at V and 2 bases at J, with 19 bases in the middle.

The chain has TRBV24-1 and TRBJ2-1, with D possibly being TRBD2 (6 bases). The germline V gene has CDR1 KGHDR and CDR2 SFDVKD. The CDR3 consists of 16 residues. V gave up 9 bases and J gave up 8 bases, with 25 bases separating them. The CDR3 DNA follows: TGTGCCACCTCTCCCCCGACACTAGCAGCTTTCGATGAGCAGTTCTTC. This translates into CATSPPTLAAFDEQFF.

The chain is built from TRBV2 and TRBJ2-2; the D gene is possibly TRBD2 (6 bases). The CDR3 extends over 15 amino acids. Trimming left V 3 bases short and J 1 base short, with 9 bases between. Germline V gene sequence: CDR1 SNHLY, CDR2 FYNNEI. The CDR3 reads CASSEVAVNTGELFF. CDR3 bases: TGTGCCAGCAGTGAGGTAGCGGTGAACACCGGGGAGCTGTTTTTT.

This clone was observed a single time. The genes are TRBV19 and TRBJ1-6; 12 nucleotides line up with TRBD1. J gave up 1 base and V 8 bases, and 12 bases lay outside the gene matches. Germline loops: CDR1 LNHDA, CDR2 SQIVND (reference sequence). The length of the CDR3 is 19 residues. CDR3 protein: CASRLSGQGAFSYNSPLHF. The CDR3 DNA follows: TGTGCCAGTCGTCTCTCGGGACAGGGGGCATTTTCCTATAATTCACCCCTCCACTTT.

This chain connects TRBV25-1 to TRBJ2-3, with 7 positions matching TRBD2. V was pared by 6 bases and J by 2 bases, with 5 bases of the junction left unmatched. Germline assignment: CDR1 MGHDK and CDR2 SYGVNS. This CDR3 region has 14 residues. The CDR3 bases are TGTGCCAGCAGAGACAGACTAGCCACAGATACGCAGTATTTT. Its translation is CASRDRLATDTQYF.